A selection of T cell receptor beta chains follows, all from one sample in a study of T cell responses to AZD1222 COVID-19 vaccine. The method was immunoSEQ multiplex PCR; TCRdb's version includes in-frame clones alone and lacks a portion of them. This table has 84,000 or so clones, 90% to 95% appearing once. This sample comprised peripheral blood, obtained on day 0 of MenACWY control vaccination. These receptors were taken from an adult in good health. The CDR3 runs from the conserved cysteine through the conserved F or W. The D gene is left open where the match is weak. Size values are once, few and many counts, or a class for expanded clones, and some rows have none.

CDR3 protein: CASSRQGGNTEAFF; clone size: .; V gene: TRBV19; J gene: TRBJ1-1; CDR3 length: 14; D gene: TRBD1
CDR3 protein: CASSSSGTGGGSPLHF; clone size: .; V gene: TRBV27; J gene: TRBJ1-6; CDR3 length: 16; D gene: TRBD1
CDR3 protein: CATTSGSLYEQYF; clone size: .; V gene: TRBV19; J gene: TRBJ2-7; CDR3 length: 13; D gene: .
CDR3 protein: CASRAGGGYGYTF; clone size: .; V gene: TRBV2; J gene: TRBJ1-2; CDR3 length: 13; D gene: TRBD1
CDR3 protein: CASSSGPETQYF; clone size: .; V gene: TRBV27; J gene: TRBJ2-5; CDR3 length: 12; D gene: .
CDR3 protein: CASSLLGSSNTGELFF; clone size: .; V gene: TRBV7-9; J gene: TRBJ2-2; CDR3 length: 16; D gene: .
CDR3 protein: CASSLFTVLDTQYF; clone size: .; V gene: TRBV5-1; J gene: TRBJ2-3; CDR3 length: 14; D gene: .
CDR3 protein: CASSLAGGTSSGNTIYF; clone size: .; V gene: TRBV5-1; J gene: TRBJ1-3; CDR3 length: 17; D gene: .
CDR3 protein: CASSFLTPPNTGELFF; clone size: .; V gene: TRBV7-6; J gene: TRBJ2-2; CDR3 length: 16; D gene: .
CDR3 protein: CASTRGDDEKLFF; clone size: .; V gene: TRBV2; J gene: TRBJ1-4; CDR3 length: 13; D gene: .
CDR3 protein: CASSLDRFSYEQYF; clone size: .; V gene: TRBV5-4; J gene: TRBJ2-7; CDR3 length: 14; D gene: .
CDR3 protein: CASSLRQTQETQYF; clone size: .; V gene: TRBV5-6; J gene: TRBJ2-5; CDR3 length: 14; D gene: .
CDR3 protein: CASSRRDTGELFF; clone size: .; V gene: TRBV10-1; J gene: TRBJ2-2; CDR3 length: 13; D gene: .
CDR3 protein: CASGTGGVGYGYTF; clone size: .; V gene: TRBV28; J gene: TRBJ1-2; CDR3 length: 14; D gene: TRBD1
CDR3 protein: CASSLAPQGAGGELFF; clone size: .; V gene: TRBV7-2; J gene: TRBJ2-2; CDR3 length: 16; D gene: TRBD1
CDR3 protein: CASRQGRRETQYF; clone size: .; V gene: TRBV27; J gene: TRBJ2-5; CDR3 length: 13; D gene: .
CDR3 protein: CASSQGLAGGPTDTQYF; clone size: .; V gene: TRBV5-4; J gene: TRBJ2-3; CDR3 length: 17; D gene: TRBD2
CDR3 protein: CASSLWAGSYEQYF; clone size: .; V gene: TRBV28; J gene: TRBJ2-7; CDR3 length: 14; D gene: .
CDR3 protein: CASSDGLSADTQYF; clone size: .; V gene: TRBV5-1; J gene: TRBJ2-3; CDR3 length: 14; D gene: .
CDR3 protein: CASRRKAYGYTF; clone size: once; V gene: TRBV19; J gene: TRBJ1-2; CDR3 length: 12; D gene: .
CDR3 protein: CASIGDDNYGYTF; clone size: .; V gene: TRBV12-3/TRBV12-4; J gene: TRBJ1-2; CDR3 length: 13; D gene: .
CDR3 protein: CASSQETIYGYTF; clone size: .; V gene: TRBV4-1; J gene: TRBJ1-2; CDR3 length: 13; D gene: .
CDR3 protein: CASSDLGHLNEKLFF; clone size: .; V gene: TRBV10-2; J gene: TRBJ1-4; CDR3 length: 15; D gene: .
CDR3 protein: CASNSGVSSYNEQFF; clone size: .; V gene: TRBV28; J gene: TRBJ2-1; CDR3 length: 15; D gene: TRBD2
CDR3 protein: CASSQGFGSDYGYTF; clone size: .; V gene: TRBV4-3; J gene: TRBJ1-2; CDR3 length: 15; D gene: .
CDR3 protein: CATSDPGTGHNEQFF; clone size: .; V gene: TRBV24-1; J gene: TRBJ2-1; CDR3 length: 15; D gene: TRBD1
CDR3 protein: CASSEGTANSPLHF; clone size: .; V gene: TRBV7-9; J gene: TRBJ1-6; CDR3 length: 14; D gene: TRBD1